This TCR beta chain was recovered during a study of regulatory T cells in long-lasting Graves disease. Building the TCR beta libraries relied on iRepertoire HTBI primers, and CDR3 regions underwent Arm-PCR. TCRdb redid the calling of the multiplex PCR reads with MiXCR, one entry per CDR3 protein. This sample has around 300,000 distinct CDR3 sequences, with roughly a fifth found just once. Germline CDR1 and CDR2: MDHEN and SYDVKM. The CDR3 is 15 residues long. The ends were cut back, 5 bases at V and 8 bases at J, with 20 bases in the middle. Time point described: persistent/refractory GD, antithyroid drugs over 5 years with positive TRAb. Extracted RNA from PBMCs served as the source of the TCR library.

The sequences come from peripheral blood mononuclear cells (PBMCs), collected when the disease was refractory, from a patient treated with antithyroid drugs. The clonotype was recovered from a female donor with Graves disease. The rearrangement links TRBV28 to TRBJ2-3; D possibly corresponds to TRBD1 (5 bases). The CDR3 DNA is TGTGCCAGCAGTCCCGGCGACAGTCTTGGCGGTACGCAGTATTTT. Translating gives CASSPGDSLGGTQYF.